Following are 2 T cell receptor beta chains from one sample sequenced in a study of T cell repertoires in cytomegalovirus infection. TCRdb used MiXCR to reprocess the reads, holding one entry per CDR3 protein. The table includes 700,000 to 900,000 distinct CDR3 sequences, about 29% detected once. No antigen has been identified for these receptors. Sequencing was performed on cultured CD8+ T cells from PBMCs, taken from culture after CMV antigen stimulation. These receptors originate from a human donor in good health (CMV status not recorded). Some clones in this sample may be carry-over from other donors' samples.

The chain combines TRBV7-3 with TRBJ2-5, with 10 positions matching TRBD2. Trimming at V came to 3 bases and at J to 2 bases, leaving 12 bases not matched to a gene. Germline CDR1 SGHTA, CDR2 FQGTGA. The CDR3 has 18 amino acids. The CDR3: CASSFHAARTSGQETQYF. As DNA, the CDR3 is TGTGCCAGCAGCTTCCATGCAGCGCGGACTAGCGGACAAGAGACCCAGTACTTC.

The table lists this clonotype with a few counts. V gene TRBV11-2 combines with J gene TRBJ2-1, with a possible D match to TRBD2 (5 bases). Trimming left V 0 bases short and J 16 bases short, with 13 bases between. CDR1 is SGHAT and CDR2 is FQNNGV in the germline V gene. The CDR3 runs 12 residues. The CDR3: CASSLDHRDYFF. The CDR3 nucleotides are TGTGCCAGCAGCTTAGATCATCGGGATTATTTCTTC.